These 10 T cell receptor beta chains were all obtained from the same sample, sequenced in a study of prognosis after radiotherapy for stage I lung cancer. Genomic DNA was the source, and TCR beta CDR3 was amplified from it by two-round multiplex PCR. Round-one PCR had primers specific to each TRBV and TRBJ gene. TCRdb passed the multiplex PCR reads through MiXCR, listing each CDR3 protein once. The table lists approximately 30,000 distinct CDR3 sequences, 25% to 40% of them singletons. Sequencing was performed on PBMCs, taken before or after stereotactic body radiation therapy (not recorded which). These receptor sequences come from a donor over 45 with non-small cell lung cancer.

This clonotype occurred many times. The V gene is TRBV20-1, the J gene TRBJ2-1; 9 nucleotides line up with TRBD2. The J segment lost 6 bases and the V segment lost 3 bases, leaving 9 bases of the junction unmatched. CDR3 length: 15 amino acids. Germline V CDR1 and CDR2: DFQATT, SNEGSKA (reference sequence). CDR3 amino acids: CSASKPGLAFNEQFF. The CDR3, as DNA: TGCAGTGCTAGCAAACCGGGACTAGCATTCAATGAGCAGTTCTTC.

This clonotype was recorded many times. The genes are TRBV3-1 and TRBJ2-3, with D possibly matching TRBD1 (5 bases). The CDR3 is made up of 14 amino acids. Per the germline V gene, CDR1 is LGHDT and CDR2 is YNNKEL (reference sequence). V was clipped by 2 bases and J by 3 bases, with 9 bases between them. Here the CDR3 DNA reads TGTGCCAGCAGCCAACCGGACACAACAGATACGCAGTATTTT. It encodes CASSQPDTTDTQYF.

In the case of this clonotype: This could be a read error, since a much larger clone is one nucleotide away. The gene calls are TRBV6-2 or TRBV6-3 and TRBJ2-1, with D possibly being TRBD2 (6 bases). Trimming removed 6 bases at V and 4 bases at J, with 16 bases between. This CDR3 spans 15 amino acids. Germline loops: CDR1 MNHEY, CDR2 SVGEGT. The CDR3 here is CASRPSLAYYNEQFF. The CDR3 DNA reads as TGTGCCAGCAGACCCTCGCTAGCGTATTACAATGAGCAGTTCTTC.

This clonotype has ten or more counts. The chain is built from TRBV5-1 and TRBJ2-5, with 9 bases aligning to TRBD1. The CDR3 contains 15 residues. V shed 2 bases, J shed 5 bases, and the junction held 7 bases outside the gene matches. The germline V gene encodes CDR1 SGHRS and CDR2 YFSETQ. The CDR3 region is CASSLTGGVRETQYF. In DNA form, the CDR3 reads TGCGCCAGCAGCTTAACAGGGGGCGTGAGGGAGACCCAGTACTTC.

This clonotype was found once. The junction and the germline gene differ at one end; a read error may be behind it. The chain is built from TRBV20-1 and TRBJ2-2; TRBD2 matches 9 bases. Germline V gives CDR1 DFQATT, CDR2 SNEGSKA (reference sequence). The CDR3 length is 13 residues. The CDR3 spells CSALAGCTGDLFF. CDR3 DNA: TGCAGTGCCCTAGCGGGATGTACCGGGGATCTGTTTTTT.

Many counts were recorded for this clonotype. This sequence joins TRBV2 and TRBJ2-1; TRBD2 matches 8 bases. The CDR3 is made up of 15 amino acids. Germline loops: CDR1 SNHLY, CDR2 FYNNEI. V was pared by 8 bases and J by 7 bases, with 13 bases of the junction left unmatched. CDR3 DNA: TGTGCCAGCGGACAAAGCTGGGGACTAGGGAATGAGCAGTTCTTC. Its translation: CASGQSWGLGNEQFF. Full variable domain (remainder filled in from reference TRBV2 and TRBJ2-1): EPEVTQTPSHQVTQMGQEVILRCVPISNHLYFYWYRQILGQKVEFLVSFYNNEISEKSEIFDDQFSVERPDGSNFTLKIRSTKLEDSAMYFCASGQSWGLGNEQFFGPGTRLTVL.

Many counts were recorded for this clonotype. This chain connects TRBV6-7 to TRBJ1-5, with TRBD1 identical over 8 bases. TRBV6-7 is sorted into the ORF group, with uncertain function. V lost 5 bases to trimming and J lost 1 base; unmatched junction nucleotides: 13. This CDR3 has 18 amino acids. The CDR3 DNA is TGTGCCAGCAGTCGGACCCTCGACAGGGGTCGGAGCAATCAGCCCCAGCATTTT. This gives the protein CASSRTLDRGRSNQPQHF.

V gene TRBV28 combines with J gene TRBJ2-3; D might be TRBD1 (6 bases). The CDR3 contains 15 residues. The V end was cut by 7 bases, the J end by 4 bases, with 18 bases between. The germline V gene has CDR1 MDHEN and CDR2 SYDVKM. CDR3 sequence (DNA): TGTGCCAGCATCTTAGCTACATCAGGGGCAGATACGCAGTATTTT. Protein sequence: CASILATSGADTQYF.

At least ten counts were recorded for this clonotype. The V call is TRBV2, the J call TRBJ2-5; TRBD1 matches at 8 bases. V lost 5 bases, J lost 1 base, and 6 bases stayed unmatched. The CDR3 has 15 amino acids. Germline V gives CDR1 SNHLY, CDR2 FYNNEI. The CDR3 loop is CASSSQGAPQETQYF. Written as DNA, the CDR3 is TGTGCCAGCAGTTCCCAGGGGGCCCCCCAAGAGACCCAGTACTTC.

This clonotype was observed at least ten times. The V and J genes are TRBV20-1 and TRBJ2-1; TRBD1 matches at 11 bases. V was clipped by 4 bases and J by 4 bases; unmatched bases: 9. CDR3 length: 16 amino acids. The germline V gene encodes CDR1 DFQATT and CDR2 SNEGSKA (reference sequence). CDR3 bases: TGCAGTGCTAAAGGACAGGGGGCAGTTGGGTACAATGAGCAGTTCTTC. Its translation: CSAKGQGAVGYNEQFF.